One and the same sample provided the 21 T cell receptor beta chains below, sequenced in a study of shared clonotypes between healthy human individuals. Produced via immunoSEQ multiplex PCR; TCRdb's table is partial and in-frame only. The sample holds around 500,000 clones, 81% seen once. Sequenced sample: PBMCs. Source of these receptors: a woman aged 40 to 50 in good health. Some clones in this sample may be carry-over from other donors' samples.

The CDR3, as DNA: TGTGCCAGCAGTTTTCCGGGCAACACCGGGGAGCTGTTTTTT. Protein sequence: CASSFPGNTGELFF. The V call is TRBV6-5, the J call TRBJ2-2; D not certain. Germline CDR1 is MNHEY and CDR2 is SVGAGI. The CDR3 has 14 residues. Trimming left V 4 bases short and J 2 bases short, with 8 bases between.

The rearrangement links TRBV15 to TRBJ2-7; D perhaps matches TRBD1 (7 bases). Trimming cost V 5 bases and J 3 bases, with 11 bases left between them. CDR3 length: 13 residues. Germline V lookup: CDR1 LNHNV, CDR2 YYDKDF (reference sequence). The CDR3 DNA reads as TGTGCCACCAGCGCGGGACAGCACTACGAGCAGTACTTC. Translated, it gives CATSAGQHYEQYF.

The chain uses TRBV21-1 and TRBJ1-4; TRBD1, as called in the table, went unchecked against the DNA. TRBV21-1 constitutes a pseudogene. This CDR3 region has 16 residues. The CDR3 DNA reads as TGTGCCAGCAGCCCGAAGGGGCCCACAACTAATGAAAAACTGTTTTTT. Its translation is CASSPKGPTTNEKLFF.

The V gene is TRBV6-1, the J gene TRBJ2-7, with 8 bases aligning to TRBD2. CDR1 and CDR2 (germline): MNHNS, SASEGT. V lost 4 bases to trimming and J lost 5 bases; unmatched junction nucleotides: 13. CDR3 length: 16 residues. The CDR3 nucleotides are TGTGCCAGCAGTGCCTCACTAGCGGAGGGTCCTGACGAGCAGTACTTC. Encoded protein: CASSASLAEGPDEQYF.

The chain carries TRBV7-9 and TRBJ2-4; perhaps D is TRBD1 or TRBD2 (5 bases each). The CDR3 totals 14 residues. The V and J ends lost 5 bases and 5 bases respectively, with 13 bases between them. The germline CDR1 and CDR2 sequences are SEHNR and FQNEAQ (reference sequence). The CDR3, as DNA: TGTGCCAGCAGCCTCACGGTGGGGGAAAACATTCAGTACTTC. Protein product: CASSLTVGENIQYF.

The chain joins TRBV10-2 to TRBJ1-2; no reliable D call. V lost 7 bases, J lost 6 bases, and 9 bases lay in between. Germline CDR1 reads WSHSY; CDR2 reads SAAADI. This CDR3 has 11 residues. The CDR3 reads CASNGRDGYTF. The CDR3 nucleotides are TGCGCCAGCAATGGACGGGATGGCTACACCTTC.

Remarks on this clone: A read error is the likely source, as a far larger clone sits one nucleotide away. Other DNA sequences of this sample code for an identical CDR3. This chain uses TRBV7-2 with TRBJ2-7; 13 bases line up with TRBD2. The CDR3 loop spans 16 amino acids. Losses at the gene ends were 4 bases for V and 3 bases for J; bases not matched to a gene: 6. Germline CDR1 is SGHTA and CDR2 is FQGNSA. CDR3 protein: CASSSDRLAGGYEQYF. The CDR3, as DNA: TGTGCCAGCAGCTCCGATCGACTAGCGGGAGGCTACGAGCAGTACTTC.

The chain couples TRBV7-3 to TRBJ2-2; D gene ambiguous. Trimming shortened V by 1 base and J by 6 bases, and 15 bases separated the two germline ends. CDR1 SGHTA and CDR2 FQGTGA come from the germline V gene. The CDR3 totals 16 residues. DNA for the CDR3: TGTGCCAGCAGCTTAAATCGGGCAGTCAATCCCGGGGAGCTGTTTTTT. It translates to CASSLNRAVNPGELFF.

V is TRBV4-1 and J is TRBJ2-5, with 7 bases fitting TRBD1. J was trimmed by 4 bases and V by 4 bases; bases with no gene match: 15. This CDR3 is built from 17 residues. Germline V gives CDR1 MGHRA, CDR2 YSYEKL. CDR3 residues: CASSLRATGMRVETQYF. Written as DNA, the CDR3 is TGCGCCAGCAGCCTTCGGGCGACAGGGATGAGGGTAGAGACCCAGTACTTC.

This sequence joins TRBV5-1 and TRBJ2-5; D is possibly TRBD1 or TRBD2 (5 bases each). Per the germline V gene, CDR1 is SGHRS and CDR2 is YFSETQ. V shed 0 bases and J shed 5 bases, with 11 bases lying between them. This CDR3 is 14 amino acids long. The CDR3, as DNA: TGCGCCAGCAGCTTGGCCTGGGGGATGGAGACCCAGTACTTC. Protein product: CASSLAWGMETQYF.

This clone was seen a single time. V usage is TRBV5-4 and J usage is TRBJ2-7; TRBD1 might be the D (5 bases). CDR3 size: 14 residues. Looked up from germline, CDR1 is SGHNT and CDR2 is YYREEE (reference sequence). The germline V and J ends were trimmed by 4 bases and 1 base, with 12 bases remaining between them. DNA for the CDR3: TGTGCCAGCAGCAAAAAAGCAGGGTCCTACGAGCAGTACTTC. It specifies CASSKKAGSYEQYF.

V and J are TRBV27 and TRBJ1-2; 9 bases are a match to TRBD1. This CDR3 has 14 amino acids. Losses at the gene ends were 6 bases for V and 3 bases for J; bases not matched to a gene: 5. Germline V gene sequence: CDR1 MNHEY, CDR2 SMNVEV (reference sequence). The CDR3 region is CASRDRDRDYGYTF. The CDR3 DNA follows: TGTGCCAGCAGAGACCGGGACAGGGACTATGGCTACACCTTC.

About this clone: A far larger clone is a single base away, which makes a read error likely. Distinct nucleotide sequences in the sample also encode this CDR3. The chain joins TRBV4-2 to TRBJ2-5; 12 positions agree with TRBD2. The CDR3 runs to 17 residues. CDR1 LGHNA and CDR2 YNFKEQ come from the germline V gene. CDR3 region: CASSQGTSGGTQETQYF. The CDR3 DNA sequence: TGTGCCAGCAGCCAAGGAACTAGCGGGGGGACCCAAGAGACACAGTACTTC.

This clone occurred once. The chain employs TRBV30 and TRBJ2-5; D gene ambiguous. CDR1 is GTSNPN and CDR2 is SVGIG in the germline V gene (reference sequence). V was trimmed by 6 bases and J by 14 bases, leaving 16 bases between them. CDR3 length: 10 amino acids. The CDR3 sequence is CACTCPPCYF. As DNA, the CDR3 is TGTGCCTGTACCTGCCCCCCTTGTTACTTC.

This chain links TRBV18 with TRBJ2-7; either TRBD1 or TRBD2 may supply D (5 bases each). In germline, CDR1 is KGHSH, CDR2 LQKENI. The ends were cut back, 3 bases at V and 4 bases at J, with 19 bases in the middle. The CDR3 consists of 16 residues. In nucleotides, the CDR3 is TGTGCCAGCTCACCTCCACCGGGACCCCCGGTGTACGAGCAGTACTTC. This gives the protein CASSPPPGPPVYEQYF.

V usage is TRBV30 and J usage is TRBJ2-7; no clear D gene. The germline gives CDR1 GTSNPN, CDR2 SVGIG (reference sequence). This CDR3 is 13 amino acids long. Trimming took off 3 bases at V and 0 bases at J, with 9 bases between the two ends. The CDR3 bases are TGTGCCTGGAGCTGGCTTAACTCCTACGAGCAGTACTTC. This sequence encodes CAWSWLNSYEQYF.

This chain uses TRBV5-1 with TRBJ2-7; D is uncertain. V was pared by 0 bases and J by 2 bases, with 6 bases between. The CDR3 is 13 amino acids. The germline gives CDR1 SGHRS, CDR2 YFSETQ. In nucleotides, the CDR3 is TGCGCCAGCAGCTTGGGTGGAACCTACGAGCAGTACTTC. This codes for CASSLGGTYEQYF.

On this clone itself: A read error is the likely source, as a far larger clone sits one nucleotide away. Other DNA variants within this sample encode the same CDR3. The chain recombines TRBV25-1 with TRBJ1-1, with a tentative D call TRBD1 (6 bases). Per the germline V gene, CDR1 is MGHDK and CDR2 is SYGVNS. The CDR3 is 15 residues long. DNA of the CDR3: TGTGCCAGTGTCCCTGGGGGCGCGGGGAACACTGAAGCTCTCTTT. Amino acid sequence: CASVPGGAGNTEALF.

This chain uses TRBV6-5 with TRBJ2-1, with 8 positions matching TRBD2. Germline V gene lookup returns CDR1 MNHEY and CDR2 SVGAGI. V was pared by 7 bases and J by 11 bases, with 7 bases of the junction left unmatched. There are 12 residues in the CDR3. The DNA for the CDR3 is TGTGCCAGCACTAAAACTAGCGGAAAGCAGTTCTTC. Protein: CASTKTSGKQFF.

In its sample, this clone was seen a few times. The V gene is TRBV5-4, the J gene TRBJ2-2; D perhaps matches TRBD1 (5 bases). Germline V gene data show CDR1 as SGHNT and CDR2 as YYREEE (reference sequence). V was cut by 1 base and J by 5 bases, with 6 bases left in between. This CDR3 comprises 13 residues. CDR3 DNA sequence: TGTGCCAGCAGCTTGAGGACAACCGGGGAGCTGTTTTTT. Translated: CASSLRTTGELFF.

On this clone itself: A far larger clone is one base from this, pointing to a likely read error. The gene calls are TRBV27 and TRBJ1-2; D gene unclear. Germline V lookup: CDR1 MNHEY, CDR2 SMNVEV (reference sequence). There are 12 residues in the CDR3. CDR3 amino acids: CASRFGSGGCTF. DNA of the CDR3: TGTGCCAGCAGGTTCGGATCGGGTGGCTGCACCTTC.